The source of this T cell receptor (beta chain) is a study of shared clonotypes between healthy human individuals. On this clone itself: Its cognate antigen is unknown.

Only in-frame clones appear in the TCRdb table, and some are missing; sequencing was by immunoSEQ multiplex PCR. Of about 1,500,000 clones listed, roughly 97% are singletons. The length of the CDR3 is 12 residues. Germline loops: CDR1 SGHDT, CDR2 YYEEEE. The V and J ends lost 4 bases and 4 bases respectively, with 8 bases between them. None of the donors, who were healthy HIV-negative adults, had recently had acute infections or vaccinations. The study, taken as a whole, reports: Across subsets, estimated richness was generally greater for naive than for memory populations.

J is TRBJ1-1 and V is TRBV5-6; D ambiguous. The TCR sequence derives from a man aged 30-40 years in good health. Specimen: naive CD4+ T cells sorted from blood. Subset here: CD45RA+ positively selected. The CDR3 is CASSRWGTEAFF. The CDR3 bases are TGTGCCAGCAGCAGGTGGGGCACTGAAGCTTTCTTT. The whole variable domain, remainder taken from reference TRBV5-6 and TRBJ1-1, is DAGVTQSPTHLIKTRGQQVTLRCSPKSGHDTVSWYQQALGQGPQFIFQYYEEEERQRGNFPDRFSGHQFPNYSSELNVNALLLGDSALYLCASSRWGTEAFFGQGTRLTVV.